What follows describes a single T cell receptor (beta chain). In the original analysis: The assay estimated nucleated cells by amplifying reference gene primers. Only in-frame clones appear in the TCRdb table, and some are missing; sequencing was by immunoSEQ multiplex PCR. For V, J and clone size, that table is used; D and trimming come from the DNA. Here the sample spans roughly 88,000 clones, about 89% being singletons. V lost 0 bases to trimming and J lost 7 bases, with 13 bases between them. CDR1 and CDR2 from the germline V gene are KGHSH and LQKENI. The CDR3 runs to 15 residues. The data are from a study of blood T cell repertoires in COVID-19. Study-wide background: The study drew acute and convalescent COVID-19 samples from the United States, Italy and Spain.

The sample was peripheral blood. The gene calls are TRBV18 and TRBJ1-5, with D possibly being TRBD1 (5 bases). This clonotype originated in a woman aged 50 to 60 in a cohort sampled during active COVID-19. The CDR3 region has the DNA TGTGCCAGCTCACCACCGGGGGGGTCGGGGCAGCCCCAGCATTTT. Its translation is CASSPPGGSGQPQHF.